This TCR beta chain stems from a study of radiotherapy plus CTLA-4 blockade in lung cancer. V was cut by 5 bases and J by 8 bases, with 9 bases left in between. Germline assignment: CDR1 SGHNT and CDR2 YENEEA. The CDR3 consists of 11 residues. This clone has just a few counts. This table comes from immunoSEQ multiplex PCR, and its TCRdb copy is limited to in-frame clones, with some not included. The data show tens of thousands of clones, roughly 85% seen once. The sequences come from peripheral blood, collected from a patient treated with radiotherapy plus ipilimumab. The chain recombines TRBV11-3 with TRBJ1-1; unclear D gene. The TCR was taken from a human donor with non-small cell lung cancer who had a complete response to radiotherapy plus ipilimumab. CDR3: CASSPAEEAFF. The CDR3 region has the DNA TGTGCCAGCAGCCCCGCCGAGGAAGCTTTCTTT.